The 12 T cell receptor beta chains listed next were all sequenced from one sample in a study of cytomegalovirus exposure and HLA in healthy donors. Sequenced by immunoSEQ multiplex PCR; TCRdb stores in-frame clones only, minus some. The repertoire consists of fewer than 55,000 clones, with roughly 92% occurring once and the leading ten covering about 1.5%. Sequencing used PBMCs. These receptors all stem from a man between 18 and 29 years old in good health and CMV-seronegative.

V and J are TRBV19 and TRBJ1-2; D is unclear. The CDR3 contains 14 residues. V was trimmed by 5 bases and J by 8 bases, leaving 18 bases between them. Germline loops: CDR1 LNHDA, CDR2 SQIVND (reference sequence). The CDR3 reads CASSLLTASRGYTF. CDR3 in DNA: TGTGCCAGTAGTCTGCTGACGGCATCGCGGGGCTACACCTTC.

V is TRBV5-1 and J is TRBJ1-1; 7 nucleotides align to TRBD1. CDR1 is SGHRS, CDR2 YFSETQ, per germline. Unmatched junction bases numbered 6, after V lost 5 bases and J lost 8 bases. This CDR3 region has 12 residues. The CDR3 DNA reads as TGCGCCAGCAGGGTTGGACAGGACGAAGCTTTCTTT. It translates to CASRVGQDEAFF.

The V call is TRBV28, the J call TRBJ2-7, with D possibly being TRBD1 (6 bases). This CDR3 has 14 amino acids. Per germline, CDR1 MDHEN and CDR2 SYDVKM. The V gene lost 4 bases and the J gene lost 0 bases, with 10 bases spanning the gap. CDR3 residues: CASSSMTGSYEQYF. CDR3 sequence (DNA): TGTGCCAGCAGTTCCATGACAGGCTCCTACGAGCAGTACTTC. The whole variable domain, filled in from reference TRBV28 and TRBJ2-7, reads DVKVTQSSRYLVKRTGEKVFLECVQDMDHENMFWYRQDPGLGLRLIYFSYDVKMKEKGDIPEGYSVSREKKERFSLILESASTNQTSMYLCASSSMTGSYEQYFGPGTRLTVT.

This clone was picked up one time. The DNA for the CDR3 is TGTGCCAGCAGTCCGCCGGGACAGGGCTTTGAAGCTTTCTTT. This codes for CASSPPGQGFEAFF. The rearrangement links TRBV27 to TRBJ1-1; TRBD1 matches 9 bases. V dropped 5 bases and J dropped 7; count of bases not matched to a gene: 8. CDR1 and CDR2 from the germline V gene are MNHEY and SMNVEV (reference sequence). CDR3 length equals 14 residues.

V and J are TRBV9 and TRBJ2-3, with D possibly TRBD2 on 6 matching bases. V was trimmed by 6 bases and J by 0 bases, leaving 14 bases between them. Per germline, CDR1 SGDLS and CDR2 YYNGEE. The CDR3 length is 15 residues. CDR3 residues: CASTNRDSSTDTQYF. The CDR3 region has the DNA TGTGCCAGCACCAACCGGGACTCCAGCACAGATACGCAGTATTTT. Based on the CDR3 plus reference TRBV9 and TRBJ2-3, the full variable domain is DSGVTQTPKHLITATGQRVTLRCSPRSGDLSVYWYQQSLDQGLQFLIQYYNGEERAKGNILERFSAQQFPDLHSELNLSSLELGDSALYFCASTNRDSSTDTQYFGPGTRLTVL.

The J gene is TRBJ2-7, the V gene TRBV30, with a weak D call TRBD1 (6 bases). This CDR3 is built from 12 residues. Per the germline V gene, CDR1 is GTSNPN and CDR2 is SVGIG (reference sequence). V was cut by 2 bases and J by 3 bases, with 8 bases left in between. The CDR3 region has the DNA TGTGCCTGGAGTTCGGGACACTACGAGCAGTACTTC. Translated: CAWSSGHYEQYF. The full variable domain, its missing parts supplied by reference TRBV30 and TRBJ2-7, is SQTIHQWPATLVQPVGSPLSLECTVEGTSNPNLYWYRQAAGRGLQLLFYSVGIGQISSEVPQNLSASRPQDRQFILSSKKLLLSDSGFYLCAWSSGHYEQYFGPGTRLTVT.

The chain is built from TRBV29-1 and TRBJ2-1; D perhaps matches TRBD2 (6 bases). The CDR3 has 16 residues. V lost 7 bases and J 5 bases, leaving 24 bases between the germline ends. Germline-derived CDR1 and CDR2 are SQVTM and ANQGSEA. The CDR3: CSASTQGASVHNEQFF. As DNA, the CDR3 is TGCAGCGCCTCGACCCAAGGGGCTAGCGTACACAATGAGCAGTTCTTC.

The table lists this clone with a few counts. The J gene is TRBJ2-1, the V gene TRBV6-1, with TRBD1 identical over 9 bases. CDR1 is MNHNS, CDR2 SASEGT, per germline. The CDR3 has 15 residues. V was pared by 4 bases and J by 3 bases, with 4 bases of the junction left unmatched. Here the CDR3 reads CASSASGQGYNEQFF. CDR3 nucleotide sequence: TGTGCCAGCAGTGCCTCGGGACAGGGCTACAATGAGCAGTTCTTC.

The chain uses TRBV7-9 and TRBJ2-3, with TRBD1 identical over 7 bases. CDR3 size: 12 residues. Germline-derived CDR1 and CDR2 are SEHNR and FQNEAQ (reference sequence). V shed 5 bases, J shed 8 bases, and the junction held 4 bases outside the gene matches. CDR3 sequence: CASSTRQGTQYF. The CDR3 DNA follows: TGTGCCAGCAGCACAAGACAGGGTACGCAGTATTTT.

The chain recombines TRBV6-1 with TRBJ1-5, with 9 bases that match TRBD1. The CDR3 totals 16 residues. The junction had 10 bases not matched to a gene; V was cut back by 3 bases and J by 7 bases. CDR1 is MNHNS and CDR2 is SASEGT in the germline V gene. The CDR3 nucleotides are TGTGCCAGCAGTGAGCGAGGGACAGGGTCGTTACAGCCCCAGCATTTT. It translates to CASSERGTGSLQPQHF.

The V and J genes are TRBV18 and TRBJ2-5, with 9 bases that match TRBD1. Germline V gene sequence: CDR1 KGHSH, CDR2 LQKENI. The CDR3 contains 18 residues. Trimming removed 1 base from V and 1 base from J; junction bases left unmatched: 10. The CDR3 loop is CASSPRLKSGQGQETQYF. Written as DNA, the CDR3 is TGTGCCAGCTCACCACGCCTTAAATCGGGACAGGGCCAAGAGACCCAGTACTTC.

The chain carries TRBV21-1 and TRBJ2-7; TRBD2, the D gene given by the table, was not confirmed from the DNA. TRBV21-1 is given as a pseudogene. This CDR3 has 14 amino acids. The CDR3 loop reads CASSKGDFRYEQYF. CDR3 coding DNA: TGTGCCAGCAGCAAAGGGGACTTCCGCTACGAGCAGTACTTC.